A single TCR beta chain is shown here with its context. The target antigen is unknown. The PCR had 60 Vbeta and 13 Jbeta primers. Using immunoSEQ multiplex PCR, the repertoire was profiled, and TCRdb retains in-frame clones only, with some absent. The sample contains approximately 100,000 clones, around 85% of which appear only once. The source of the sample is a study of cytomegalovirus exposure and HLA in healthy donors. Notes on the study in general: Analysis was carried out at a later point, and it linked a missense DCLRE1C variant to TCR beta V- and J-gene trimming. Presence/absence analyses took donor sequencing depth as roughly uniform. Earlier analysis found most TCR beta V segments productive about 87% or about 30% of the time. Compared with the approximately 680-donor mean, an Asian-associated ancestry cluster reportedly had fewer N-insertions, according to a later analysis.

The source is a man aged 25-45 years in good health and CMV-seronegative. The sequenced sample was PBMCs.

CDR3 bases: TGTGCCACCAGCAGAGATCAGGCAGGGGGTCGGGGCTACACCTTC. Its translation is CATSRDQAGGRGYTF. V usage is TRBV15 and J usage is TRBJ1-2, with 7 bases lining up with TRBD1. Germline values: CDR1 LNHNV, CDR2 YYDKDF (reference sequence). The CDR3 totals 15 residues. J gave up 8 bases and V 0 bases, and 9 bases lay outside the gene matches.